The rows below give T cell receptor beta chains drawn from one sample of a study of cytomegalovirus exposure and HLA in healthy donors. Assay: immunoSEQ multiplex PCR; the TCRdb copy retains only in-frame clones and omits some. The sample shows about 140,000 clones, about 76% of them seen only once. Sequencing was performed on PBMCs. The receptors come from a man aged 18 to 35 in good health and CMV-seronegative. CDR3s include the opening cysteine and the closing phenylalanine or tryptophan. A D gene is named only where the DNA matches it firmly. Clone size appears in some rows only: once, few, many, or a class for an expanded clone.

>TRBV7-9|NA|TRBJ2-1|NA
TGTGCCAGCAGCCCAGCCGGGGGAATCTACAATGAGCAGTTCTTC
CASSPAGGIYNEQFF
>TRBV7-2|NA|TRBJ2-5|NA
TGTGCCAGCAGTTTAAACAAAGGGGTAGGGGGAGAGACCCAGTACTTC
CASSLNKGVGGETQYF
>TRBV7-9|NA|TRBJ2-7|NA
TGTGCCAGCAGCCCCGGACTTGTCTACGAGCAGTACTTC
CASSPGLVYEQYF
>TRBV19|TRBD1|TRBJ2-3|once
TGTGCCAGTACCGCAACAGGGGGCGATCCAGATACGCAGTATTTT
CASTATGGDPDTQYF
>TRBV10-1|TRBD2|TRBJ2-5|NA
TGCGCCAGCAGTGAAATAGCGGGAGGGCAAGAGACCCAGTACTTC
CASSEIAGGQETQYF
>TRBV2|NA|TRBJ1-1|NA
TGTGCCAGCATGCGCACTGAAGCTTTCTTT
CASMRTEAFF
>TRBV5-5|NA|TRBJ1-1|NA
TGTGCCAGCAGCGCGACACAAACGGCGAACACTGAAGCTTTCTTT
CASSATQTANTEAFF
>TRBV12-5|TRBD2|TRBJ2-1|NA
TGTGCTAGTGGCCCTGGGGGGGATCTTTACAATGAGCAGTTCTTC
CASGPGGDLYNEQFF
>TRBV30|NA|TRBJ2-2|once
TGTGCCTGGAGTGTATTGTGGGGGCCAGACACCGGGGAGCTGTTTTTT
CAWSVLWGPDTGELFF
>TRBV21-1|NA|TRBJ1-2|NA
TGTGCCAGCAGCATAGGAGGTCCGATCTATGGCTACACCTTC
CASSIGGPIYGYTF
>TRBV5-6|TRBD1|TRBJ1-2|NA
TGTGCCAGCAGCTTGGGTCAGACAGGGGGCATTGGCTACACCTTC
CASSLGQTGGIGYTF
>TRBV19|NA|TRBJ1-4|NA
TGTGCCAGTACCGACCCGGGGGAAAAACTGTTTTTT
CASTDPGEKLFF
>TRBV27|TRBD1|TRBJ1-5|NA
TGTGCCAGCCGTGACAGGGGTAGCAATCAGCCCCAGCATTTT
CASRDRGSNQPQHF
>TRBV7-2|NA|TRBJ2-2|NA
TGTGCCAGCAGCCAGTCGATCACCGGGGAGCTGTTTTTT
CASSQSITGELFF
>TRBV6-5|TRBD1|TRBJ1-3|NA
TGTGCCACTCGGGGACAGGGGTTTTCTGGAAACACCATATATTTT
CATRGQGFSGNTIYF
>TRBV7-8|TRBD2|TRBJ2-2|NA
TGTGCCAGCAGCTCACCACCAGGGTGGGGGGGCACCGGGGAGCTGTTTTTT
CASSSPPGWGGTGELFF
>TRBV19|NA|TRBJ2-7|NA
TGTGCCAGTAGTAATGGGCGCAGCTCCTACGAGCAGTACTTC
CASSNGRSSYEQYF
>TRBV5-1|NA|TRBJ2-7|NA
TGCGCCAGCAGCCCGGACACGACCTACGAGCAGTACTTC
CASSPDTTYEQYF
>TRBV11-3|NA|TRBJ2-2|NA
TGTGCCAGCGGTGCGGGGGCCCGGGGAACCGGGGAGCTGTTTTTT
CASGAGARGTGELFF
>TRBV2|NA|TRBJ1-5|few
TGTGCCAGCAGTGATACAGGCCTTAATCAGCCCCAGCATTTT
CASSDTGLNQPQHF
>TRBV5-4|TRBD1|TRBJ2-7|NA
TGTGCCAGCAGCTTGGGAGGGGGCAGCTCCTACGAGCAGTACTTC
CASSLGGGSSYEQYF
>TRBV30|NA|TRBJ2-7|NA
TGTGCCTGGAGTGGGGAGGTGCCCTACGAGCAGTACTTC
CAWSGEVPYEQYF
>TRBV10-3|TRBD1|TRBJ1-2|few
TGTGCCATTGCGGGACAGCAGATTTTTAACTATGGCTACACCTTC
CAIAGQQIFNYGYTF
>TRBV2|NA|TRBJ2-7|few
TGTGCCAGCAGCACTTACGAGCAGTACTTC
CASSTYEQYF